Each of the 9 T cell receptor beta chains below was sequenced from the same sample in a study of metastatic and nonmetastatic thyroid tumors. All patients were treatment-naive before thyroid surgery. Using MiXCR, TCRdb reanalyzed the PCR reads. The sample records tens of thousands of clones, around 13% being singletons. The sequencing input was tumor tissue. All receptors derive from a female donor with papillary thyroid cancer or a benign thyroid nodule (not recorded which). Some clones in this sample may be carry-over from other donors' samples.

With regard to this clone: This may come from a read error, since a much larger clone is one base off. This chain joins TRBV18 and TRBJ1-1; D ambiguous. There are 14 residues in the CDR3. Trimming took 4 bases from V and 2 from J, leaving 11 bases between them. Germline V gives CDR1 KGHSH, CDR2 LQKENI. The CDR3 sequence is CASSHREANTEAFF. The CDR3 nucleotides read TGTGCCAGCTCACACCGGGAAGCAAACACTGAAGCTTTCTTT.

The J gene is TRBJ1-1, the V gene TRBV20-1, with D uncertain. The V end was cut by 4 bases, the J end by 4 bases, with 13 bases between. The CDR3 is 13 amino acids. Germline CDR1 reads DFQATT; CDR2 reads SNEGSKA (reference sequence). In DNA, the CDR3 is TGCAGTGCTATAACGGGTGTTGTCACTGAAGCTTTCTTT. Its translation is CSAITGVVTEAFF.

About this clone: A much larger clone differs by one base, so this may be a read error. The chain combines TRBV20-1 with TRBJ2-5, with 9 positions matching TRBD1. Losses at the gene ends were 3 bases for V and 5 bases for J; bases not matched to a gene: 10. CDR1 is DFQATT, CDR2 SNEGSKA, per germline (reference sequence). The length of the CDR3 is 15 residues. The CDR3 coding sequence is TGCAGTGCTAGGAGCCCCGGGACAGGGTTTGAGACCCAGTACTTC. This translates into CSARSPGTGFETQYF.

This clone was seen a few times. This may be a read error: a much more frequent sequence differs by one nucleotide. CDR3 region: CASRLRQVSQETQYF. In nucleotides, the CDR3 is TGTGCCAGCCGACTTCGACAGGTAAGTCAAGAGACCCAGTACTTC. The rearrangement uses TRBV27 and TRBJ2-5; D perhaps matches TRBD1 (6 bases). The V gene's germline CDR1 is MNHEY and CDR2 SMNVEV (reference sequence). The V and J ends lost 8 bases and 2 bases respectively, with 18 bases between them. This CDR3 has 15 residues.

This clone was counted at least ten times. The chain is built from TRBV7-3 and TRBJ2-1, with 8 bases matching TRBD2. The junction had 3 bases not matched to a gene; V was cut back by 1 base and J by 7 bases. Germline-derived CDR1 and CDR2 are SGHTA and FQGTGA. This CDR3 comprises 14 residues. The CDR3 region has the DNA TGTGCCAGCAGCTTAAGTCGGGGGGGTAATGAGCAGTTCTTC. Translating it yields CASSLSRGGNEQFF.

At least ten counts were recorded for this clone. J is TRBJ1-3 and V is TRBV18; D is undetermined. The CDR3 totals 16 residues. Germline assignment: CDR1 KGHSH and CDR2 LQKENI. V lost 3 bases and J lost 0, with 12 bases in between. The CDR3, as DNA: TGTGCCAGCTCACCTTCTACAGCGTTCTCTGGAAACACCATATATTTT. Its protein product is CASSPSTAFSGNTIYF.

This clone was observed at least ten times. This may come from a read error, since a much larger clone is one base off. Given the absence of the conserved phenylalanine or tryptophan at the CDR3 end, a read error is likely. The rearrangement joins TRBV6-1 to TRBJ1-6, with a possible D match to TRBD1 (5 bases). The V end was cut by 8 bases, the J end by 0 bases, with 14 bases between. Germline-derived CDR1 and CDR2 are MNHNS and SASEGT. The CDR3 totals 16 residues. CDR3 coding DNA: TGTGCCAGCCGGGACGACAGCGACTCCTATAATTCACCCCTCCACTTG. Amino acids: CASRDDSDSYNSPLHL.

This clone appeared many times. The CDR3 bases are TGTGCCAGCGGCCGCTCTGGGGCCAACGTCCTGACTTTC. Amino acid sequence: CASGRSGANVLTF. The rearrangement uses TRBV4-2 and TRBJ2-6; D is uncertain. The germline V and J ends were trimmed by 8 bases and 0 bases, with 5 bases remaining between them. The CDR3 covers 13 residues. CDR1 and CDR2 from the germline V gene are LGHNA and YNFKEQ.

This clone was picked up many times. The chain carries TRBV30 and TRBJ1-1; D may be TRBD1 (6 bases). Trimming shortened V by 2 bases and J by 1 base, and 11 bases separated the two germline ends. The germline gives CDR1 GTSNPN, CDR2 SVGIG (reference sequence). This CDR3 is 14 amino acids long. This CDR3 is CAWSPGQQNTEAFF. CDR3 nucleotides: TGTGCCTGGAGTCCAGGACAGCAGAACACTGAAGCTTTCTTT.